Listed here are 25 T cell receptor beta chains from one sample, sequenced in a study of persistence of HIV-infected CD4 T cells. Their target antigens are unknown. Nonspecific anti-CD3/anti-CD28 bead stimulation represents the broad CD4+ T cell repertoire. Sorting of responding CD4+ T cells relied on upregulated CD40 ligand together with CD69. The immunoSEQ assay was version 4, run in survey mode. Assay: immunoSEQ multiplex PCR; the TCRdb copy retains only in-frame clones and omits some. Among about 43,000 clones, about 90% were seen once, and the ten largest hold under 1.2%. The sequencing here drew on CD4+ T cells sorted from PBMCs after approximately 18-hour stimulation, taken from a patient who received antiretroviral therapy. Receptors originate from an adult man with HIV who was CMV-seropositive.

V gene TRBV2 combines with J gene TRBJ1-5, with D unclear. Germline-derived CDR1 and CDR2 are SNHLY and FYNNEI. V dropped 5 bases and J dropped 0 bases, with 17 bases sitting between them. The CDR3 is 17 amino acids. CDR3 residues: CASSPGQSTNSNQPQHF. The DNA for the CDR3 is TGTGCCAGCAGTCCCGGGCAGTCCACAAATAGCAATCAGCCCCAGCATTTT.

The chain is built from TRBV9 and TRBJ2-3; 9 bases line up with TRBD1. Trimming took 3 bases from V and 3 from J; bases not matched to a gene: 8. The CDR3 consists of 16 residues. CDR1 and CDR2 from the germline V gene are SGDLS and YYNGEE. The CDR3 protein is CASSAEGTGNTDTQYF. CDR3 in DNA: TGTGCCAGCAGCGCCGAGGGGACAGGGAATACAGATACGCAGTATTTT.

The V gene is TRBV4-1, the J gene TRBJ1-1; 11 bases are shared with TRBD1. With V trimmed by 0 bases and J by 5 bases, 17 bases remained unmatched. CDR3 length: 20 residues. Germline CDR1 reads MGHRA; CDR2 reads YSYEKL. The CDR3 protein is CASSQDPRDRGKVSRTEAFF. The CDR3, as DNA: TGCGCCAGCAGCCAAGATCCCCGGGACAGGGGGAAGGTGAGTAGGACTGAAGCTTTCTTT.

CDR3 nucleotides: TGTGCCAGCTCCCTAGGGGGACTAGCGGCAACAGATACGCAGTATTTT. Its translation: CASSLGGLAATDTQYF. The chain couples TRBV18 to TRBJ2-3; 11 bases are a match to TRBD2. The CDR3 length is 16 residues. Germline CDR1 KGHSH, CDR2 LQKENI. V lost 6 bases to trimming and J lost 3 bases; unmatched junction nucleotides: 8.

The CDR3 bases are TGTGCCAGCATGGGGGGGACTCCTCTCACCGGGGAGCTGTTTTTT. It translates to CASMGGTPLTGELFF. J is TRBJ2-2 and V is TRBV2; 7 bases agree with TRBD2. V shed 7 bases and J 4 bases; nucleotides not matched to a gene: 9. The germline CDR1 and CDR2 sequences are SNHLY and FYNNEI. The length of the CDR3 is 15 residues.

The V call is TRBV18, the J call TRBJ1-5; D not certain. The germline CDR1 and CDR2 sequences are KGHSH and LQKENI. V was shortened by 6 bases and J by 8 bases, with 11 bases between the two germline ends. There are 12 residues in the CDR3. CDR3 region: CASSPKGEPQHF. The CDR3 bases are TGTGCCAGCTCTCCGAAGGGTGAGCCCCAGCATTTT.

This chain connects TRBV18 to TRBJ1-6, with D possibly TRBD1 on 5 matching bases. The V gene's germline CDR1 is KGHSH and CDR2 LQKENI. Trimming removed 2 bases at V and 5 bases at J, with 7 bases between. This CDR3 is 14 amino acids long. The CDR3 nucleotides are TGTGCCAGCTCACCAGGGGGTAATAATTCACCCCTCCACTTT. Protein sequence: CASSPGGNNSPLHF.

This chain joins TRBV10-2 and TRBJ2-3; D is unclear. The V gene's germline CDR1 is WSHSY and CDR2 SAAADI. The CDR3 totals 13 residues. Deletions cut 8 bases from V and 2 bases from J, with 11 bases between. This chain's CDR3 is CASSVLITDTQYF. CDR3 coding DNA: TGCGCCAGCTCCGTCCTAATCACAGATACGCAGTATTTT.

The V call is TRBV19, the J call TRBJ2-7; TRBD1 agrees at 11 bases. This CDR3 is built from 15 residues. Germline CDR1 LNHDA, CDR2 SQIVND (reference sequence). The J segment lost 6 bases and the V segment lost 5 bases, leaving 9 bases of the junction unmatched. CDR3 sequence reads: CASSPGTGGGFEQYF. CDR3 DNA sequence: TGTGCCAGTAGTCCTGGGACAGGGGGGGGATTCGAGCAGTACTTC. The full variable domain, with the rest looked up from reference TRBV19 and TRBJ2-7, is DGGITQSPKYLFRKEGQNVTLSCEQNLNHDAMYWYRQDPGQGLRLIYYSQIVNDFQKGDIAEGYSVSREKKESFPLTVTSAQKNPTAFYLCASSPGTGGGFEQYFGPGTRLTVT.

CDR3: CASRLRGEGFGRTNSPLHF. CDR3 nucleotide sequence: TGTGCCAGCAGGTTAAGGGGAGAGGGATTCGGACGGACCAATTCACCCCTCCACTTT. The chain is built from TRBV7-8 and TRBJ1-6; tentative D call: TRBD1 (5 bases). Germline V gene data show CDR1 as SGHVS and CDR2 as FQNEAQ. The CDR3 runs to 19 residues. V lost 6 bases and J 7 bases, leaving 28 bases between the germline ends.

This chain links TRBV27 with TRBJ1-2; no firm D call. V lost 6 bases and J lost 5, with 10 bases in between. Germline V gene sequence: CDR1 MNHEY, CDR2 SMNVEV (reference sequence). This CDR3 is built from 12 residues. CDR3 bases: TGTGCCAGCAGAAACACCGGGTATGGCTACACCTTC. Translation: CASRNTGYGYTF.

This sequence joins TRBV6-5 and TRBJ1-1, with 9 nucleotides matching TRBD1. The CDR3 consists of 12 residues. Germline CDR1 MNHEY, CDR2 SVGAGI. Trimming at V came to 6 bases and at J to 11 bases, leaving 7 bases not matched to a gene. The CDR3 sequence is CASRDGQGSAFF. The CDR3 nucleotides are TGTGCCAGCAGAGATGGACAGGGGAGTGCTTTCTTT.

This chain connects TRBV18 to TRBJ1-3; D not certain. Germline V gene data show CDR1 as KGHSH and CDR2 as LQKENI. Trimming shortened V by 3 bases and J by 1 base, and 16 bases separated the two germline ends. The CDR3 contains 17 residues. The CDR3 loop reads CASSPPARSESGNTIYF. As DNA, the CDR3 is TGTGCCAGCTCACCGCCCGCTCGCAGTGAATCTGGAAACACCATATATTTT.

CDR3 nucleotides: TGTGCCAGCAGCTCCCCGGGACCTTCGAGCTCCTATAATTCACCCCTCCACTTT. It yields the protein CASSSPGPSSSYNSPLHF. The chain couples TRBV11-2 to TRBJ1-6, with TRBD1 as a possible D gene (5 bases). Germline V gene lookup returns CDR1 SGHAT and CDR2 FQNNGV. The CDR3 is 18 amino acids. V was trimmed by 4 bases and J by 0 bases, leaving 16 bases between them.

The chain carries TRBV19 and TRBJ1-3, with D unresolved. Germline V lookup: CDR1 LNHDA, CDR2 SQIVND (reference sequence). V lost 5 bases to trimming and J lost 0 bases, with 11 bases between them. There are 15 residues in the CDR3. The DNA for the CDR3 is TGTGCCAGTAGTCCAGCAGCGTACTCTGGAAACACCATATATTTT. This translates into CASSPAAYSGNTIYF.

The genes are TRBV6-1 and TRBJ2-3, with D tentatively TRBD2 (7 bases). The CDR3 runs to 16 residues. V was pared by 2 bases and J by 2 bases, with 14 bases between. In germline, CDR1 is MNHNS, CDR2 SASEGT. CDR3 sequence reads: CASSESVGGATDTQYF. In DNA form, the CDR3 reads TGTGCCAGCAGTGAATCGGTAGGGGGGGCCACAGATACGCAGTATTTT.

The chain couples TRBV18 to TRBJ2-7; either TRBD1 or TRBD2 may fit D (5 bases each). Trimming removed 2 bases at V and 3 bases at J, with 14 bases between. This CDR3 has 15 residues. Germline CDR1 reads KGHSH; CDR2 reads LQKENI. Here the CDR3 DNA reads TGTGCCAGCTCACCAGAGGGGTGGGGAGACTACGAGCAGTACTTC. This translates into CASSPEGWGDYEQYF.

The table lists this clone with a count of one. The J gene is TRBJ2-3, the V gene TRBV7-2, with D perhaps matching TRBD1 or TRBD2 (5 bases each). With 4 bases removed from V and 0 bases from J, the gap between germline ends came to 14 bases. The CDR3 runs 16 residues. Per germline, CDR1 SGHTA and CDR2 FQGNSA. CDR3 region: CASSSSGRLSTDTQYF. The CDR3 DNA sequence: TGTGCCAGCAGCTCCTCGGGGCGGTTAAGCACAGATACGCAGTATTTT.

The chain has TRBV6-2 or TRBV6-3 and TRBJ2-7, with D maybe TRBD2 (5 bases). The germline V gene encodes CDR1 MNHEY and CDR2 SVGEGT. The V end was cut by 4 bases, the J end by 0 bases, with 13 bases between. CDR3 size: 15 residues. The CDR3 loop is CASSSDSYSSYEQYF. DNA for the CDR3: TGTGCCAGCAGTTCGGACTCTTATAGCTCCTACGAGCAGTACTTC.

This rearrangement joins TRBV10-2 to TRBJ2-7; D perhaps matches TRBD1 (5 bases). This CDR3 has 12 residues. Germline CDR1 and CDR2: WSHSY and SAAADI. Trimming removed 8 bases from V and 6 bases from J, with 14 bases in between. CDR3 region: CASDIGEGEQYF. The CDR3 DNA follows: TGCGCCAGCGACATAGGGGAAGGCGAGCAGTACTTC.

This clone was detected only once. The rearrangement links TRBV4-1 to TRBJ1-3; no clear D gene. This CDR3 has 17 amino acids. The germline gives CDR1 MGHRA, CDR2 YSYEKL. Trimming pared 4 bases from V and 0 bases from J, leaving 16 bases between. The CDR3 coding sequence is TGCGCCAGCAGCCTTGGAGCACCGGTGAGCTCTGGAAACACCATATATTTT. Translated, it gives CASSLGAPVSSGNTIYF.

This rearrangement joins TRBV9 to TRBJ1-1; no clear D gene. CDR1 and CDR2 (germline): SGDLS, YYNGEE. With 0 bases removed from V and 5 bases from J, the gap between germline ends came to 8 bases. CDR3 length: 13 amino acids. The CDR3 is CASSVDSGTEAFF. CDR3 nucleotides: TGTGCCAGCAGCGTAGATAGTGGGACTGAAGCTTTCTTT. The full variable domain, with the rest looked up from reference TRBV9 and TRBJ1-1, is DSGVTQTPKHLITATGQRVTLRCSPRSGDLSVYWYQQSLDQGLQFLIQYYNGEERAKGNILERFSAQQFPDLHSELNLSSLELGDSALYFCASSVDSGTEAFFGQGTRLTVV.

The chain is built from TRBV19 and TRBJ1-3; D remains ambiguous. Germline CDR1 is LNHDA and CDR2 is SQIVND (reference sequence). V shed 3 bases and J shed 4 bases, with 7 bases lying between them. The CDR3 consists of 13 residues. The CDR3 protein is CASSISAGNTIYF. The CDR3 DNA reads TGTGCCAGTAGTATCTCCGCGGGAAACACCATATATTTT.

The chain employs TRBV24-1 and TRBJ2-2, with TRBD1 matching 8 bases. Germline V CDR1 and CDR2: KGHDR, SFDVKD. V dropped 4 bases and J dropped 3; count of bases not matched to a gene: 6. CDR3 length: 16 residues. CDR3 coding DNA: TGTGCCACCAGTGACCCAGGACAGGGCGACACCGGGGAGCTGTTTTTT. This gives the protein CATSDPGQGDTGELFF.

This clone has only one observation. V and J are TRBV7-6 and TRBJ2-2; the match to TRBD2 covers 7 bases. The V gene end was trimmed by 1 base and the J gene end by 5 bases; junction bases not matched to a gene: 13. The germline V gene has CDR1 SGHVS and CDR2 FNYEAQ. CDR3 length: 18 amino acids. The CDR3 loop is CASSLEVGGGGRTGELFF. As DNA, the CDR3 is TGTGCCAGCAGCTTAGAGGTGGGCGGCGGGGGAAGGACCGGGGAGCTGTTTTTT.